This entry lists 13 T cell receptor beta chains sequenced from one sample in a study of OX40 agonist ivuxolimab in advanced cancers. Using immunoSEQ multiplex PCR, the repertoire was profiled, and TCRdb retains in-frame clones only, with some absent. The table includes around 65,000 clones, approximately 91% detected once. This specimen consisted of CD4+ or CD8+ T cells sorted from blood, obtained in a trial of the OX40 agonist ivuxolimab. The receptors originated from an adult with an advanced solid tumor such as melanoma, head and neck, liver or kidney cancer.

The genes are TRBV2 and TRBJ2-6; D is possibly TRBD1 (6 bases). CDR1 and CDR2 (germline): SNHLY, FYNNEI. Trimming shortened V by 4 bases and J by 0 bases, and 16 bases separated the two germline ends. This CDR3 contains 18 residues. The CDR3 DNA is TGTGCCAGCAGTGCAGGCCCAGGGGCGGACTCTGGGGCCAACGTCCTGACTTTC. As protein: CASSAGPGADSGANVLTF. The variable domain in full, completed from reference TRBV2 and TRBJ2-6, reads EPEVTQTPSHQVTQMGQEVILRCVPISNHLYFYWYRQILGQKVEFLVSFYNNEISEKSEIFDDQFSVERPDGSNFTLKIRSTKLEDSAMYFCASSAGPGADSGANVLTFGAGSRLTVL.

This sequence joins TRBV13 and TRBJ2-1; 7 bases line up with TRBD1. The CDR3 is 16 residues long. Trimming took 0 bases from V and 6 from J; bases not matched to a gene: 8. Per the germline V gene, CDR1 is PRHDT and CDR2 is FYEKMQ (reference sequence). This chain's CDR3 is CASSLGDRYASNEQFF. The CDR3, as DNA: TGTGCCAGCAGCTTAGGGGACAGGTACGCCTCCAATGAGCAGTTCTTC.

The V gene is TRBV5-6, the J gene TRBJ1-6, with TRBD1 as a possible D gene (5 bases). The CDR3 extends over 12 amino acids. Trimming stripped 1 base from V and 13 bases from J, with 9 bases between. Germline V gene sequence: CDR1 SGHDT, CDR2 YYEEEE. In nucleotides, the CDR3 is TGTGCCAGCAGCTTGCAGGGCAGGCCCCTCCACTTT. It encodes CASSLQGRPLHF.

V and J are TRBV7-9 and TRBJ1-1; the match to TRBD1 covers 10 bases. The J segment lost 5 bases and the V segment lost 3 bases, leaving 6 bases of the junction unmatched. CDR1 and CDR2 from the germline V gene are SEHNR and FQNEAQ (reference sequence). This CDR3 contains 15 residues. The DNA of the CDR3 is TGTGCCAGCAGCTTTATGACAGGGGGCGCGACTGAAGCTTTCTTT. It is translated as CASSFMTGGATEAFF.

The V call is TRBV7-3, the J call TRBJ2-3; 7 bases map to TRBD2. This CDR3 has 15 amino acids. Germline CDR1 reads SGHTA; CDR2 reads FQGTGA. V was pared by 2 bases and J by 5 bases, with 7 bases of the junction left unmatched. CDR3 sequence (DNA): TGTGCCAGCAGCTTAGGCCGGGGGGTGGTAGATACGCAGTATTTT. The encoded protein is CASSLGRGVVDTQYF. The full variable domain, in which reference TRBV7-3 and TRBJ2-3 provide the parts outside the CDR3, is GAGVSQTPSNKVTEKGKYVELRCDPISGHTALYWYRQSLGQGPEFLIYFQGTGAADDSGLPNDRFFAVRPEGSVSTLKIQRTERGDSAVYLCASSLGRGVVDTQYFGPGTRLTVL.

V usage is TRBV7-8 and J usage is TRBJ1-5; unclear D gene. Trimming pared 5 bases from V and 7 bases from J, leaving 12 bases between. CDR3 length equals 13 residues. From germline, CDR1 is SGHVS and CDR2 FQNEAQ. CDR3 sequence reads: CASSPASSQPQHF. DNA for the CDR3: TGTGCCAGCAGCCCAGCGTCTTCGCAGCCCCAGCATTTT.

The V and J genes are TRBV7-9 and TRBJ2-7, with D perhaps matching TRBD1 (5 bases). Germline assignment: CDR1 SEHNR and CDR2 FQNEAQ (reference sequence). The CDR3 extends over 14 amino acids. V lost 5 bases and J 3 bases, leaving 14 bases between the germline ends. The CDR3 DNA reads TGTGCCAGCAGCCCACCTGACAGAGTCTACGAGCAGTACTTC. It yields the protein CASSPPDRVYEQYF.

The V call is TRBV28, the J call TRBJ1-4; TRBD1 is a possible D gene (5 bases). Trimming removed 6 bases from V and 5 bases from J, with 13 bases in between. Germline V gives CDR1 MDHEN, CDR2 SYDVKM. The CDR3 length is 14 residues. CDR3 nucleotides: TGTGCCAGCAGGGGACTGAACCTCAATGAAAAACTGTTTTTT. Its translation: CASRGLNLNEKLFF. The variable domain in full, completed from reference TRBV28 and TRBJ1-4, reads DVKVTQSSRYLVKRTGEKVFLECVQDMDHENMFWYRQDPGLGLRLIYFSYDVKMKEKGDIPEGYSVSREKKERFSLILESASTNQTSMYLCASRGLNLNEKLFFGSGTQLSVL.

The chain is built from TRBV10-1 and TRBJ2-1; 8 nucleotides line up with TRBD1. There are 16 residues in the CDR3. Germline V gives CDR1 WNHNN, CDR2 SYGVQD (reference sequence). J was trimmed by 4 bases and V by 3 bases; bases with no gene match: 8. The CDR3 protein is CASSDGTGARYNEQFF. For the CDR3, the DNA is TGCGCCAGCAGTGACGGGACAGGAGCCAGGTACAATGAGCAGTTCTTC.

The chain recombines TRBV4-1 with TRBJ1-5; D not certain. Per the germline V gene, CDR1 is MGHRA and CDR2 is YSYEKL. This CDR3 contains 14 residues. The V end lost 4 bases, the J end lost 3 bases, and 10 bases lay between the germline ends. The CDR3 loop is CASSPGMDNQPQHF. The DNA of the CDR3 is TGCGCCAGCAGCCCTGGCATGGACAATCAGCCCCAGCATTTT.

This clone was seen more than once but under ten times. The CDR3 DNA reads TGCGCCAGCAGTGAGTCCCAAGGGGGCTACGAGCAGTACTTC. This gives the protein CASSESQGGYEQYF. The rearrangement links TRBV10-1 to TRBJ2-7, with D perhaps matching TRBD1 (6 bases). Per the germline V gene, CDR1 is WNHNN and CDR2 is SYGVQD (reference sequence). The ends were cut back, 0 bases at V and 3 bases at J, with 9 bases in the middle. The CDR3 contains 14 residues.

The V call is TRBV6-5, the J call TRBJ1-4; 7 bases map to TRBD1. Germline values: CDR1 MNHEY, CDR2 SVGAGI. CDR3 size: 14 residues. Trimming at V came to 5 bases and at J to 2 bases, leaving 2 bases not matched to a gene. This chain's CDR3 is CASSIRGTNEKLFF. For the CDR3, the DNA is TGTGCCAGCAGTATCAGGGGGACTAATGAAAAACTGTTTTTT.

The chain couples TRBV27 to TRBJ2-1; no clear D gene. The CDR3 length is 13 residues. Between the trimmed V and J ends, which lost 7 bases and 5 bases, there was a span of 12 bases. CDR1 and CDR2 from the germline V gene are MNHEY and SMNVEV (reference sequence). As DNA, the CDR3 is TGTGCCAGCATGGGCAGTGGGGACAATGAGCAGTTCTTC. Amino acid sequence: CASMGSGDNEQFF.